The clone carrying this T cell receptor (beta chain) has a handful of counts. Its antigen is as yet unknown. Through a sample-barcoded 5' primer and a J-beta primer mix, a second PCR was run for roughly 7 to 12 cycles. Researchers report that a template-switch adaptor with 12 random nucleotides tagged each cDNA molecule. A single record per CDR3 protein comes from TCRdb applying MiXCR to the 5' RACE reads. The data show some 1.6 million distinct CDR3 sequences, roughly 32% seen once. Germline CDR1 is LGHDT and CDR2 is YNNKEL (reference sequence). The J segment lost 3 bases and the V segment lost 1 base, leaving 7 bases of the junction unmatched. The CDR3 consists of 16 residues. Healthy Russian Caucasian donors spanned ages about 6 to 100 years. The data belong to a study of blood T cells in healthy people across ages. Notes on the study in general: Possibly, changes in expanded clonotypes were confounded because donor CMV status was unknown. Getting older went along with TCR beta diversity per million T cells dropping roughly linearly.

V and J are TRBV3-1 and TRBJ2-7; 9 bases fit TRBD1. Source material: blood. This receptor was identified in a woman in her 30s in good health. CDR3 nucleotides: TGTGCCAGCAGCCAAGGGCAGGACAGGGGTATCTACGAGCAGTACTTC. Translating it yields CASSQGQDRGIYEQYF.